This T cell receptor (beta chain) was documented in a study of T-cell memory formation after mild COVID-19. Study-level background: The TCR clusters were mostly specific to one donor. Study results and limitations: Those CD4+ clones that contracted were mainly in CM and EM (CD8+ ones in EMRA).

TCRdb reprocessed the 5' RACE reads via MiXCR and lists one record per CDR3 protein. The sample contains roughly 250,000 distinct CDR3 sequences, about a sixth of which appear only once. V was cut by 4 bases and J by 7 bases, with 12 bases left in between. The CDR3 runs to 13 residues. Germline loops: CDR1 SGHRS, CDR2 YFSETQ. This clonotype was seen more than once but under ten times. Its antigen is currently unknown. This chain joins TRBV5-1 and TRBJ2-4; a possible D gene is TRBD1 (6 bases). The receptor was isolated from a man aged 18 to 35 who had mild COVID-19 (a few samples of this study predate the infection). Cell type and time point are not known. Sequenced input: PBMCs or a T cell subset sorted from them (not recorded which). The CDR3 sequence: CASSNWQGNIQYF. In nucleotides, the CDR3 is TGCGCCAGCAGCAATTGGCAGGGGAACATTCAGTACTTC.